This T cell receptor beta chain is drawn from a study of OX40 agonist ivuxolimab in advanced cancers. Background on the study: Clinicians treated patients with ivuxolimab, an agonistic anti-OX40 (CD134) antibody. Every 2 weeks, patients got intravenous ivuxolimab at one of six dose levels (0.01-10 mg/kg).

Findings and caveats of the study: CD4+ and CD8+ blood T cells expanded clonally by week 6 at 0.1 to 3.0 mg/kg.

On this clone: What it recognizes is unknown.

Assay used: immunoSEQ multiplex PCR; TCRdb lists only in-frame clones, some missing. The data contain some 23,000 clones, approximately 80% of them singletons. With autoimmune disease history or systemic immunosuppression, patients were excluded. CDR1 and CDR2 (germline): LNHNV, YYDKDF (reference sequence). This CDR3 is 14 amino acids long. Trimming removed 1 base at V and 3 bases at J, with 9 bases between. This chain uses TRBV15 with TRBJ1-1; no definite D call. The clonotype originates from an adult with an advanced solid tumor such as melanoma, head and neck, liver or kidney cancer. Material: CD4+ or CD8+ T cells sorted from blood, obtained in a trial of the OX40 agonist ivuxolimab. Here the CDR3 reads CATSRASRDTEAFF. In DNA form, the CDR3 reads TGTGCCACCAGCAGAGCGAGCCGGGACACTGAAGCTTTCTTT.